This entry lists 14 T cell receptor beta chains sequenced from one sample in a study of Graves' ophthalmopathy and Graves' hyperthyroidism. RNA transcripts were the template, and TCR beta CDR3 regions were amplified from them. HTBI primers served in a first-round RT-PCR, which a second-round multiplex PCR followed. TCRdb re-derived calls from the multiplex PCR reads in MiXCR, one entry per CDR3 protein. Of hundreds of thousands of distinct CDR3 sequences listed, 13% to 15% are singletons. Sample: blood. The receptors shown here come from a woman aged 25 to 39 with Graves' ophthalmopathy.

This clonotype was counted ten times or more. This chain uses TRBV6-1 with TRBJ2-2, with a tentative D call TRBD1 (6 bases). The CDR3 loop spans 14 amino acids. The V and J ends lost 5 bases and 4 bases respectively, with 11 bases between them. Looked up from germline, CDR1 is MNHNS and CDR2 is SASEGT. The CDR3 DNA reads as TGTGCCAGCAGTCCAGGGGCCTTCACCGGGGAGCTGTTTTTT. It is translated as CASSPGAFTGELFF.

The sample holds many counts of this clonotype. The CDR3 sequence is CASSAGLSTRTGELFF. The DNA for the CDR3 is TGTGCCAGTAGTGCCGGACTTTCTACGCGAACCGGGGAGCTGTTTTTT. V usage is TRBV19 and J usage is TRBJ2-2; tentative D call: TRBD2 (5 bases). Trimming pared 5 bases from V and 5 bases from J, leaving 18 bases between. CDR1 is LNHDA and CDR2 is SQIVND in the germline V gene (reference sequence). The CDR3 runs to 16 residues.

This clonotype was detected many times. J is TRBJ2-7 and V is TRBV11-1, with TRBD2 matching over 9 bases. The CDR3 extends over 17 amino acids. Looked up from germline, CDR1 is SGHAT and CDR2 is FQDESV (reference sequence). V shed 2 bases and J 1 base; nucleotides not matched to a gene: 9. CDR3 DNA: TGTGCCAGCAGCTTACTTGCGGGAGGGCCCGAGTCCTACGAGCAGTACTTC. Its translation is CASSLLAGGPESYEQYF.

In regard to this clonotype: Being one base from a much bigger clone, this may be a read error. The V and J genes are TRBV6-2 or TRBV6-3 and TRBJ1-5; D remains ambiguous. Germline V CDR1 and CDR2: MNHEY, SVGEGT. The CDR3 runs 14 residues. The CDR3 region is CACSYPGHNQPQHF. CDR3 DNA: TGTGCCTGCAGTTACCCGGGTCACAATCAGCCCCAGCATTTT.

This clonotype was detected ten times or more. Germline and junction disagree at one end, which may indicate a read error. V usage is TRBV27 and J usage is TRBJ1-1; D gene ambiguous. This CDR3 has 14 amino acids. Germline values: CDR1 MNHEY, CDR2 SMNVEV (reference sequence). In nucleotides, the CDR3 is TGTGCCAGCAGTTTATCTTTAGGTGGCACTGAAACTTTCTTT. Translation: CASSLSLGGTETFF.

Points on this clonotype: This may stem from a read error, because a much larger clone lies one nucleotide away. This chain links TRBV12-3 or TRBV12-4 with TRBJ2-7; the match to TRBD2 covers 8 bases. There are 14 residues in the CDR3. The junction had 5 bases not matched to a gene; V was cut back by 4 bases and J by 3 bases. The CDR3 is CASSSGGLDYEQYF. The DNA of the CDR3 is TGTGCCAGCAGTTCGGGAGGGCTCGACTACGAGCAGTACTTC.

In its sample, this clonotype was seen many times. The chain carries TRBV5-1 and TRBJ2-5, with 11 bases matching TRBD2. After removal of 2 bases from V and 7 bases from J, the junction contained 7 bases not matched to a gene. Germline assignment: CDR1 SGHRS and CDR2 YFSETQ. The CDR3 length is 15 residues. CDR3 sequence (DNA): TGCGCCAGCAGCTTCTCCGGGACTAGCGGCGGGACCCAGTACTTC. This sequence encodes CASSFSGTSGGTQYF.

Comment on this clonotype: A clone one base away is much larger, so this may be a read error. Since the CDR3 does not end with the conserved phenylalanine or tryptophan, this likely comes from a read error. V and J are TRBV4-1 and TRBJ1-1; D remains unclear. Germline V gene sequence: CDR1 MGHRA, CDR2 YSYEKL. The ends were cut back, 1 base at V and 8 bases at J, with 14 bases in the middle. CDR3 size: 14 residues. In nucleotides, the CDR3 is TGCGCCAGCAGCCAAGCGGACGGAGGGATAGAAGCTTTCGTT. It codes for CASSQADGGIEAFV.

This clonotype was counted many times. The chain carries TRBV7-2 and TRBJ2-5, with 9 nucleotides matching TRBD2. Germline values: CDR1 SGHTA, CDR2 FQGNSA. The trim removed 3 bases at V and 3 bases at J, leaving 5 bases unmatched. The CDR3 is 15 residues long. The CDR3 protein is CASSFGLAGKETQYF. DNA of the CDR3: TGTGCCAGCAGCTTCGGGCTAGCGGGGAAAGAGACCCAGTACTTC.

This clonotype has at least ten counts. The chain has TRBV19 and TRBJ1-3; no clear D gene. There are 15 residues in the CDR3. CDR1 and CDR2 (germline): LNHDA, SQIVND (reference sequence). Between the trimmed V and J ends, which lost 3 bases and 0 bases, there was a span of 9 bases. The DNA for the CDR3 is TGTGCCAGTAGTATTTCGACGGACTCTGGAAACACCATATATTTT. Translation: CASSISTDSGNTIYF.

This clonotype has a count of ten or more. The V gene is TRBV20-1, the J gene TRBJ2-2; D possibly corresponds to TRBD2 (5 bases). CDR3 length: 14 residues. Between the trimmed V and J ends, which lost 0 bases and 6 bases, there was a span of 11 bases. CDR1 and CDR2 from the germline V gene are DFQATT and SNEGSKA (reference sequence). CDR3 sequence reads: CSAREGGGAGELFF. Here the CDR3 DNA reads TGCAGTGCTAGAGAAGGAGGAGGCGCCGGGGAGCTGTTTTTT.

Many counts were recorded for this clonotype. V gene TRBV6-5 combines with J gene TRBJ2-7, with D perhaps TRBD1 (6 bases). The CDR3 sequence is 14 residues long. Germline assignment: CDR1 MNHEY and CDR2 SVGAGI. V was pared by 2 bases and J by 3 bases, with 11 bases between. CDR3 protein: CASSYRDTHYEQYF. Written as DNA, the CDR3 is TGTGCCAGCAGTTACAGGGACACCCACTACGAGCAGTACTTC.

The CDR3 DNA reads as TGTGCCAGCAGCCCACCCCCATCGCGGGAGGTTCTGGAGACCCAGTACTTC. Translated: CASSPPPSREVLETQYF. The chain combines TRBV12-3 or TRBV12-4 with TRBJ2-5; TRBD2 aligns across 8 bases. The CDR3 has 17 residues. J gave up 5 bases and V 6 bases, and 17 bases lay outside the gene matches.

This clonotype was recorded only once. A much larger clone differs from this one at a single base, so this may be a read error. The V call is TRBV29-1, the J call TRBJ1-1, with D uncertain. The CDR3 totals 16 residues. CDR1 and CDR2 (germline): SQVTM, ANQGSEA. This CDR3 is CSVPPQPVGMNTEACF. Here the CDR3 DNA reads TGCAGCGTCCCCCCCCAACCTGTAGGGATGAACACTGAAGCTTGCTTT. The full variable domain, in which reference TRBV29-1 and TRBJ1-1 provide the parts outside the CDR3, is SAVISQKPSRDICQRGTSLTIQCQVDSQVTMMFWYRQQPGQSLTLIATANQGSEATYESGFVIDKFPISRPNLTFSTLTVSNMSPEDSSIYLCSVPPQPVGMNTEACFGQGTRLTVV.